Listed here is a single T cell receptor (beta chain). In the source study's methods: For nucleated cells, counts were estimated from reference gene primer amplification. TCRdb's copy holds only in-frame clones and misses some; the assay was immunoSEQ multiplex PCR. That table furnishes V, J and clone size, whereas the DNA furnished D and trimming. Of some 300,000 clones in the sample, 90% were seen once. The sample originates from a study of blood T cell repertoires in COVID-19. Across the study: COVID-19 samples, acute and convalescent, were from the United States, Italy and Spain. T cells, B-cell-depleted T cells, or PBMCs provided the cDNA or gDNA that served as material.

It was during active infection that Seattle patients were enrolled and then longitudinally followed. J lost 7 bases, V lost 2 bases, and 3 bases had no gene match. There are 14 residues in the CDR3. CDR1 and CDR2 (germline): SGHDT, YYEEEE. This TCR came from a middle-aged woman with COVID-19, enrolled during active disease. The chain links TRBV5-6 to TRBJ1-2; TRBD1 aligns across 12 bases. Sequences were obtained from peripheral blood. The CDR3 DNA reads TGTGCCAGCAGCTTTTGGGACAGGGGGCTTGGCTACACCTTC. Encoded protein: CASSFWDRGLGYTF.